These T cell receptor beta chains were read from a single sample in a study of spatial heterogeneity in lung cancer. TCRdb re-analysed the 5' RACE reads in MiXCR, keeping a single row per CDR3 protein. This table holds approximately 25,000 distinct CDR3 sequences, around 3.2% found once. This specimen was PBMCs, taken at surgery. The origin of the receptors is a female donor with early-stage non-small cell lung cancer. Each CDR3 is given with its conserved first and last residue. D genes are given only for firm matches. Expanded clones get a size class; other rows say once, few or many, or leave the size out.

TGTGCCAGCAGCCAAGTCCTGGGGTACACAGATACGCAGTATTTT	CASSQVLGYTDTQYF	.	TRBV14	many	TRBJ2-3
TGTGCCAGCAGTCTCTCCAGGGGCTACTATGGCTACACCTTC	CASSLSRGYYGYTF	.	TRBV27	many	TRBJ1-2
TGTGCCAGCAGGCCCCCCATATCCGTCGCCAAAAACATTCAGTACTTC	CASRPPISVAKNIQYF	.	TRBV21-1	many	TRBJ2-4
TGTGCCTGGATTGATTGGGGGCCCAGCTCTGGGGCCAACGTCCTGACTTTC	CAWIDWGPSSGANVLTF	.	TRBV30	many	TRBJ2-6
TGCGCCAGCAGTGAGAATATAGGATTTGGGGAGCTGTTTTTT	CASSENIGFGELFF	.	TRBV10-1	many	TRBJ2-2
TGCAGTGCTAGAGTGGGAACGAATGAGCAGTTCTTC	CSARVGTNEQFF	.	TRBV20-1	many	TRBJ2-1
TGCGCCAGCAGCCAGGCAGGGGAAAATGAAAAACTGTTTTTT	CASSQAGENEKLFF	.	TRBV4-1	many	TRBJ1-4
TGCAGTGCTAGAGACAAGACTAGCGGGAATGTCGAGCAGTACTTC	CSARDKTSGNVEQYF	TRBD2	TRBV20-1	many	TRBJ2-7
TGCAGCGTTGGGGGGGCGGTGAGCTCCTACAATGAGCAGTTCTTC	CSVGGAVSSYNEQFF	.	TRBV29-1	many	TRBJ2-1
TGCAGTGCTCGCAGGGTGAACTATGGCTACACCTTC	CSARRVNYGYTF	.	TRBV20-1	many	TRBJ1-2
TGTGCCAGCAGCCCCCCTGGGATTGAAAAACTGTTTTTT	CASSPPGIEKLFF	.	TRBV11-2	many	TRBJ1-4
TGTGCCAGCAGCCAAGAAGGGGCCCTGAACACTGAAGCTTTCTTT	CASSQEGALNTEAFF	.	TRBV14	medium-sized	TRBJ1-1
TGCGCCAGCAGCCGGTCGGTTCCCGGGGAGCTGTTTTTT	CASSRSVPGELFF	.	TRBV5-1	many	TRBJ2-2
TGCAGTGCTAGGCGTGGGGCTCAGGCGCACCGCTCCTACAATGAGCAGTTCTTC	CSARRGAQAHRSYNEQFF	.	TRBV20-1	many	TRBJ2-1
TGTGCCAGCAGTCCCTTAACTGGAAACACCATATATTTT	CASSPLTGNTIYF	.	TRBV27	.	TRBJ1-3
TGTGCCAGCAGTCCCGAGACAGGCGGATATAGCAATCAGCCCCAGCATTTT	CASSPETGGYSNQPQHF	.	TRBV6-6	.	TRBJ1-5
TGTGCCAGCATCCGGGACAGATACGAGCAGTACTTC	CASIRDRYEQYF	TRBD1	TRBV2	many	TRBJ2-7
TGTGCCAGCAGCCCCGGACTAGTCTGGGATACGCAGTATTTT	CASSPGLVWDTQYF	TRBD2	TRBV11-2	.	TRBJ2-3
TGCGCCAGCAGTGAGACCCAGGGACCCCCCGGGGATACGCAGTATTTT	CASSETQGPPGDTQYF	.	TRBV10-1	medium-sized	TRBJ2-3
TGTGCCAGCAGCTCTTGGAAGGACGAGCAGTACTTC	CASSSWKDEQYF	.	TRBV5-6	many	TRBJ2-7
TGCGCCAGCAGTGAGTCGCAGGGGGCTGTCGGGGAGCTGTTTTTT	CASSESQGAVGELFF	TRBD1	TRBV10-1	many	TRBJ2-2
TGCGCCAGCAGCCACCAGTTGACAGGCCCCTTCTCTGGGGCCAACGTCCTGACTTTC	CASSHQLTGPFSGANVLTF	.	TRBV4-1	many	TRBJ2-6
TGTGCCAGCAGTCCCAGGACTAGCCCGCTTACCTACAATGAGCAGTTCTTC	CASSPRTSPLTYNEQFF	TRBD2	TRBV28	.	TRBJ2-1
TGTGCCAGCAGCTTTACAGGGGACACTGAAGCTTTCTTT	CASSFTGDTEAFF	TRBD1	TRBV7-6	few	TRBJ1-1
TGTGCCAGTCTCGGGGACGGCTATGGCTACACCTTC	CASLGDGYGYTF	.	TRBV19	.	TRBJ1-2
TGTGCTAGTGGTTTGGTAATCCTAGCGGGAAACACCGGGGAGCTGTTTTTT	CASGLVILAGNTGELFF	TRBD2	TRBV12-5	many	TRBJ2-2
TGTGCCAGCAGCGTTTCCAACTACGAGCAGTACTTC	CASSVSNYEQYF	.	TRBV14	many	TRBJ2-7